Listed below are T cell receptor beta chains from one sample, sequenced in a study of response to subunit inactivated influenza vaccine. TCRdb redid the calling of the RT-PCR reads with MiXCR, one entry per CDR3 protein. Of roughly 500,000 distinct CDR3 sequences in the sample, around 25% were seen once. The same sample was also used in a study of T cells expressing NK-cell markers.

The source was CD4+ T cells sorted from PBMCs, collected 11 to 12 days after vaccination. The receptors stem from a man in his fifties who received an inactivated influenza vaccine. CDR3s include the opening cysteine and the closing phenylalanine or tryptophan. D genes are given only for firm matches. Clone size is shown for a subset of rows, as once, few, many or a class of expanded clone.

clone_size: few; v_call: TRBV29-1; d_call: -; j_call: TRBJ1-2; cdr3_aa: CSVGASYGYTF; cdr3_nt: TGCAGCGTTGGGGCGTCCTATGGCTACACCTTC
clone_size: few; v_call: TRBV7-2; d_call: -; j_call: TRBJ2-3; cdr3_aa: CASSLRPSADTQYF; cdr3_nt: TGTGCCAGCAGCTTACGACCGTCCGCGGATACGCAGTATTTT
clone_size: -; v_call: TRBV24-1; d_call: -; j_call: TRBJ1-2; cdr3_aa: CATSVGGTNYGYTF; cdr3_nt: TGTGCCACCAGTGTTGGGGGGACTAACTATGGCTACACCTTC
clone_size: -; v_call: TRBV5-1; d_call: TRBD2; j_call: TRBJ2-3; cdr3_aa: CASSFLSGGSTDTQYF; cdr3_nt: TGCGCCAGCAGCTTCCTTAGCGGGGGAAGCACAGATACGCAGTATTTT
clone_size: -; v_call: TRBV12-3/TRBV12-4; d_call: -; j_call: TRBJ1-2; cdr3_aa: CASSSYRGGYTF; cdr3_nt: TGTGCCAGCAGTTCGTACCGCGGGGGCTACACCTTC
clone_size: few; v_call: TRBV15; d_call: TRBD2; j_call: TRBJ2-3; cdr3_aa: CATSNGLAGSTDTQYF; cdr3_nt: TGTGCCACCAGCAATGGACTAGCGGGGAGCACAGATACGCAGTATTTT
clone_size: few; v_call: TRBV5-1; d_call: -; j_call: TRBJ2-7; cdr3_aa: CASGKGQFPNEQYF; cdr3_nt: TGCGCCAGCGGGAAGGGGCAGTTTCCCAACGAGCAGTACTTC
clone_size: few; v_call: TRBV9; d_call: TRBD2; j_call: TRBJ2-3; cdr3_aa: CASSARYTSGSTDTQYF; cdr3_nt: TGTGCCAGCAGTGCAAGATATACTAGCGGGAGCACAGATACGCAGTATTTT
clone_size: few; v_call: TRBV6-2/TRBV6-3; d_call: -; j_call: TRBJ2-1; cdr3_aa: CASSYWGRSDNEQFF; cdr3_nt: TGTGCCAGCAGTTACTGGGGAAGATCCGACAATGAGCAGTTCTTC
clone_size: many; v_call: TRBV7-8; d_call: -; j_call: TRBJ2-1; cdr3_aa: CASSLRSYNEQFF; cdr3_nt: TGTGCCAGCAGCTTACGATCCTACAATGAGCAGTTCTTC
clone_size: few; v_call: TRBV29-1; d_call: TRBD2; j_call: TRBJ2-7; cdr3_aa: CSVAQLAGGNEQYF; cdr3_nt: TGCAGCGTTGCCCAACTAGCGGGAGGTAACGAGCAGTACTTC